Included here is one T cell receptor (beta chain) sequence, with context. Its antigen is as yet unknown. The data were produced by immunoSEQ multiplex PCR, yet TCRdb's version contains in-frame clones alone and is incomplete. The sample contains about 160,000 clones, approximately 94% of which appear only once. This sample was taken from a study of T cell responses to AZD1222 COVID-19 vaccine. Findings of the study overall: Mapped onto spike, vaccine-associated CD4 TCRs spanned it and were dominant at 160-218 and 743-854. None of the repertoires were sampled until the peak T cell response had passed.

The CDR3 has 12 residues. Looked up from germline, CDR1 is MDHEN and CDR2 is SYDVKM. The ends were cut back, 2 bases at V and 8 bases at J, with 9 bases in the middle. This rearrangement joins TRBV28 to TRBJ1-1, with D tentatively TRBD1 (6 bases). This specimen consisted of peripheral blood, obtained on day 0 of AZD1222 vaccination. This receptor was obtained from an adult in good health. CDR3 in amino acids: CASSLMDREAFF. The CDR3 coding sequence is TGTGCCAGCAGTTTAATGGACAGAGAAGCTTTCTTT.